This TCR beta chain came from a study of blood T cell repertoires in COVID-19. Study-wide background: The United States, Italy and Spain were the sources of the acute and convalescent COVID-19 samples. From T cells, B-cell-depleted T cells, or PBMCs came the material, which was cDNA or gDNA.

Germline assignment: CDR1 SGHTS and CDR2 YDEGEE. CDR3 length: 15 amino acids. Trimming left V 1 base short and J 4 bases short, with 12 bases between. Study processing details: Using reference gene primer amplification, nucleated cell counts were estimated. TCRdb keeps only in-frame clones here, not all; method: immunoSEQ multiplex PCR. The DNA gave D and trimming, while V, J and clone size come from that table. The data hold over 130,000 clones, with roughly 84% observed a single time. The clonotype originates from a woman aged 60-75 years with acute or convalescent COVID-19. The rearrangement links TRBV5-8 to TRBJ1-3; D is perhaps TRBD1 (5 bases). Sequencing was done on a sample of peripheral blood. CDR3 protein: CASSLSDRIGNTIYF. The CDR3 nucleotides are TGTGCCAGCAGCTTGAGTGACAGAATCGGAAACACCATATATTTT.